The present TCR beta chain was sequenced within a study of T-cell memory formation after mild COVID-19. About the research overall: The two donors had largely donor-specific TCR clusters. Study-level points and caveats: CD4+ contracting clones lay mainly in CM and EM, CD8+ ones in EMRA.

One entry per CDR3 protein results from TCRdb running MiXCR on the 5' RACE reads. The sample lists about 350,000 distinct CDR3 sequences, 13% to 15% occurring once. Details on this clonotype: What it binds is not known.

Sequenced input: PBMCs or a T cell subset sorted from them (not recorded which). The origin of this receptor is a man aged 18 to 29 who had mild COVID-19 (a few samples of this study predate the infection). Cell type and time point are not known.

CDR3 sequence: CASSRTGANDEAFF. The CDR3 DNA reads as TGCGCCAGCAGCCGAACAGGGGCTAACGATGAAGCTTTCTTT. The V gene is TRBV4-3, the J gene TRBJ1-1, with 7 positions matching TRBD1. This CDR3 has 14 residues. The trim removed 4 bases at V and 7 bases at J, leaving 9 bases unmatched. Looked up from germline, CDR1 is LGHNA and CDR2 is YSLEER.